The 6 T cell receptor beta chains given below trace back to one sample, sequenced in a study of OX40 agonist ivuxolimab in advanced cancers. Profiled with immunoSEQ multiplex PCR; TCRdb holds only in-frame clones, not every one. This table holds over 40,000 clones, around 85% found once. Sequencing used CD4+ or CD8+ T cells sorted from blood, obtained in a trial of the OX40 agonist ivuxolimab. The receptor set was obtained from an adult with an advanced solid tumor such as melanoma, head and neck, liver or kidney cancer.

The chain couples TRBV29-1 to TRBJ2-7, with D unresolved. Trimming took 4 bases from V and 0 from J, leaving 7 bases between them. This CDR3 spans 12 amino acids. CDR1 and CDR2 from the germline V gene are SQVTM and ANQGSEA. In DNA form, the CDR3 reads TGCAGCGTTGTGCTACTCTCCTACGAGCAGTACTTC. The encoded protein is CSVVLLSYEQYF.

V gene TRBV28 combines with J gene TRBJ2-7; 11 bases align to TRBD1. The germline V gene encodes CDR1 MDHEN and CDR2 SYDVKM. V gave up 5 bases and J gave up 4 bases; unmatched junction bases: 13. The CDR3 loop spans 17 amino acids. CDR3 in amino acids: CASSRSPGTGGLYEQYF. In nucleotides, the CDR3 is TGTGCCAGCAGTCGATCCCCCGGGACAGGGGGTCTATACGAGCAGTACTTC.

CDR3 sequence: CATSRVQVRETQYF. CDR3 DNA sequence: TGTGCCACCAGCAGAGTACAGGTCCGGGAGACCCAGTACTTC. The V gene is TRBV15, the J gene TRBJ2-5; D possibly corresponds to TRBD1 (5 bases). Trimming left V 1 base short and J 5 bases short, with 11 bases between. Germline values: CDR1 LNHNV, CDR2 YYDKDF (reference sequence). This CDR3 has 14 residues.

The chain joins TRBV10-1 to TRBJ2-2, with 12 positions matching TRBD2. The CDR3 is 16 amino acids. Germline CDR1 WNHNN, CDR2 SYGVQD (reference sequence). V lost 3 bases, J lost 6 bases, and 5 bases stayed unmatched. The CDR3 coding sequence is TGCGCCAGCAGTGATCTAGCGGGAGGGCCCTCCGGGGAGCTGTTTTTT. Its protein is CASSDLAGGPSGELFF.

This chain connects TRBV6-6 to TRBJ2-7; TRBD2 matches at 15 bases. This CDR3 comprises 16 residues. V shed 6 bases and J 5 bases; nucleotides not matched to a gene: 8. Germline CDR1 and CDR2: MNHNY and SVGAGI (reference sequence). In DNA, the CDR3 is TGTGCCAGCAGCCGAGGGACTAGCGGGAGGATAGACGAGCAGTACTTC. It specifies CASSRGTSGRIDEQYF.

This clone showed up just once. V is TRBV5-1 and J is TRBJ1-1; 7 bases match TRBD1. V lost 3 bases and J lost 4; bases outside the gene matches: 9. The germline V gene encodes CDR1 SGHRS and CDR2 YFSETQ. The CDR3 sequence is 15 residues long. CDR3 bases: TGCGCCAGCAGCTCTGACAGGGTAAGGGGCACTGAAGCTTTCTTT. Translation gives CASSSDRVRGTEAFF.